This T cell receptor beta chain was documented in a study of T cells in Graves' hyperthyroidism and ophthalmopathy. Study-wide findings and caveats: In the blood, most expanded thyroid clonotypes above 0.001 appeared as well.

From RNA transcripts, TCR beta CDR3 regions were amplified. The HTBI set primed first-round TCR CDR3 RT-PCR. TCRdb itself ran the multiplex PCR reads through MiXCR, one entry per CDR3 protein. The profile shows 490,000 or so distinct CDR3 sequences, around a fifth of them singletons. This clonotype was seen a handful of times. Its antigen remains unknown. The CDR3 is made up of 13 amino acids. V gave up 3 bases and J gave up 8 bases, with 11 bases separating them. Germline V lookup: CDR1 SGHRS, CDR2 YFSETQ. The specimen was blood. This chain joins TRBV5-1 and TRBJ2-2, with a possible D match to TRBD1 (5 bases). This receptor was identified in a woman in her 70s with Graves' ophthalmopathy. The CDR3 loop reads CASSYTGIGELFF. The DNA for the CDR3 is TGCGCCAGCAGCTATACAGGCATAGGGGAGCTGTTTTTT.